This entry describes one T cell receptor beta chain. The antigen remains undetermined. The data stem from a study of T cells in Graves' hyperthyroidism and ophthalmopathy. Findings and caveats of the study: Blood samples included most of the expanded thyroid clonotypes exceeding 0.001. A median 6.5 months before onset, the model predicted ophthalmopathy.

Using RNA transcripts as the source, TCR beta CDR3 regions were amplified. The HTBI primer set drove a first-round RT-PCR of the TCR CDR3. TCRdb reprocessed the multiplex PCR reads via MiXCR and lists one record per CDR3 protein. The data hold fewer than 350,000 distinct CDR3 sequences, with roughly an eighth observed a single time. The CDR3 contains 15 residues. Germline values: CDR1 MNHEY, CDR2 SVGAGI. V lost 0 bases, J lost 5 bases, and 13 bases lay in between. This clonotype was obtained from a woman aged 40 to 50 with Graves' hyperthyroidism. J is TRBJ1-1 and V is TRBV6-5; D uncertain. The material sequenced was blood. In DNA, the CDR3 is TGTGCCAGCAGTTACTCGATGCTAACCGGTACTGAAGCTTTCTTT. It translates to CASSYSMLTGTEAFF.